Listed below are T cell receptor beta chains from one sample, sequenced in a study of blood T cell repertoires in COVID-19. Repertoires were generated with immunoSEQ multiplex PCR, while TCRdb's copy carries only in-frame clones and drops some. The sample has roughly 150,000 clones, around 76% seen once; the top ten hold about 4%. Material: peripheral blood. The receptors stem from a man aged 55 to 70 with acute or convalescent COVID-19. The CDR3 runs from the conserved cysteine through the conserved F or W. A D gene is named only where the DNA matches it firmly. The listing skips clone size in some rows; elsewhere it reads once, few, many or a size class.

v_gene	abundance	d_gene	j_gene	CDR3nt	CDR3aa
TRBV28	NA	NA	TRBJ1-4	TGTGCCAGCAGTTTATACTTCGGGGTTAATGAAAAACTGTTTTTT	CASSLYFGVNEKLFF
TRBV7-9	few	NA	TRBJ2-5	TGTGCCAGCTGGCGGGACCAAGAGACCCAGTACTTC	CASWRDQETQYF
TRBV28	NA	TRBD1	TRBJ2-7	TGTGCCAGCAGCAACAGGGGACGGACCACCTACGAGCAGTACTTC	CASSNRGRTTYEQYF
TRBV15	NA	NA	TRBJ1-5	TGTGCCACCAGCAGTTCCCTGAGGGGGACTCAGCCCCAGCATTTT	CATSSSLRGTQPQHF
TRBV5-1	NA	TRBD1	TRBJ1-6	TGCGCCAGCAGCTTGGGTGACAGGGCTGGCAATTCACCCCTCCACTTT	CASSLGDRAGNSPLHF
TRBV24-1	NA	NA	TRBJ2-3	TGTGCCACCAGAGCGGCCGGCACAGATACGCAGTATTTT	CATRAAGTDTQYF
TRBV6-5	NA	NA	TRBJ1-2	TGTGCCAGCAGTTACAGGGGTTCCGGGTATGGCTACACCTTC	CASSYRGSGYGYTF
TRBV28	NA	NA	TRBJ2-7	TGTGCCAGCCTCGGTAGCTCCTACGAGCAGTACTTC	CASLGSSYEQYF
TRBV25-1	NA	NA	TRBJ1-6	TGTGCCAGCAGTGAATGGGAGGAGGACTCACCCCTCCACTTT	CASSEWEEDSPLHF
TRBV28	NA	TRBD2	TRBJ2-7	TGTGCCAGCAGTTCCCCCCTTAGCGGGAGGGGGACCTACGAGCAGTACTTC	CASSSPLSGRGTYEQYF
TRBV5-1	many	TRBD2	TRBJ2-2	TGCGCCAGCAGCTCTAGCGGGACCACCGGGGAGCTGTTTTTT	CASSSSGTTGELFF
TRBV7-9	NA	NA	TRBJ1-2	TGTGCCAGCAGCTTAGGGCGGGGATCTAACTATGGCTACACCTTC	CASSLGRGSNYGYTF
TRBV5-1	NA	NA	TRBJ2-5	TGCGCCAGCACCCTACAGAATCGGGAGACCCAGTACTTC	CASTLQNRETQYF
TRBV13	NA	TRBD1	TRBJ2-2	TGTGCCAGCAGGGTGACAGGGGGCGAGACCGGGGAGCTGTTTTTT	CASRVTGGETGELFF
TRBV2	NA	NA	TRBJ2-2	TGTGCCAGCACCGGTAGCGCGGGGAACACCGGGGAGCTGTTTTTT	CASTGSAGNTGELFF
TRBV4-1	NA	TRBD1	TRBJ1-5	TGCGCCAGCAGCCAACGGAGACAGGGGGAAAGCAATCAGCCCCAGCATTTT	CASSQRRQGESNQPQHF
TRBV2	NA	TRBD2	TRBJ2-3	TGTGCCAGCGGACCCGGGACTAGCGGGAGGGCTCTGCATTTT	CASGPGTSGRALHF
TRBV6-1	NA	NA	TRBJ2-7	TGTGCCAGCAGTGAGGCCCCCGGGGGTGAGCAGTACTTC	CASSEAPGGEQYF
TRBV3-1/TRBV3-2	few	TRBD1	TRBJ1-5	TGTGCCAGCAGCCATGGACAGGGAGGGCATCAGCCCCAGCATTTT	CASSHGQGGHQPQHF
TRBV11-2	NA	NA	TRBJ1-1	TGTGCCAGCAGCTTAGCCGCGTCAGGGGCAAACACTGAAGCTTTCTTT	CASSLAASGANTEAFF
TRBV6-5	NA	NA	TRBJ1-1	TGTGCCAGCAGTTACTATATAGGGGTGGGGAACACTGAAGCTTTCTTT	CASSYYIGVGNTEAFF
TRBV5-1	NA	NA	TRBJ2-3	TGCGCCAGCAGCCCAAACCCAGCGCTGAGCACAGATACGCAGTATTTT	CASSPNPALSTDTQYF
TRBV6-5	NA	TRBD1	TRBJ2-7	TGTGCCAGCACCTCAGACAGGGAGTTGGGCGAGCAGTACTTC	CASTSDRELGEQYF
TRBV18	NA	NA	TRBJ2-5	TGTGCCAGCTCACCAATTGGAGGGGGCGCAGGAAAGACCCAGTACTTC	CASSPIGGGAGKTQYF
TRBV7-2	NA	TRBD1	TRBJ1-4	TGTGCCAGCAGCTTGGACAGGGGGACTGAAAAACTGTTTTTT	CASSLDRGTEKLFF
TRBV5-8	NA	TRBD2	TRBJ2-7	TGTGCCAGCAGAAATACGGGACTAGCGGGATACGAGCAGTACTTC	CASRNTGLAGYEQYF
TRBV7-8	NA	TRBD1	TRBJ2-7	TGTGCCAGCAGCTCCCGCTCCGGGACAGGCCCCTACGAGCAGTACTTC	CASSSRSGTGPYEQYF
TRBV29-1	NA	TRBD1	TRBJ2-2	TGCAGCGCAGGACAGGGTACAACCGGGGAGCTGTTTTTT	CSAGQGTTGELFF
TRBV10-3	NA	NA	TRBJ1-1	TGTGCCATCAGTGAGGGGGGGGGTCGGGGTGGCACTGAAGCTTTCTTT	CAISEGGGRGGTEAFF
TRBV12-3/TRBV12-4	NA	TRBD1	TRBJ1-5	TGTGCCAGCAGTTTAGAGGGGGCCCGGACCCAGCATTTT	CASSLEGARTQHF
TRBV3-1/TRBV3-2	NA	TRBD2	TRBJ2-2	TGTGCCAGCAGCCTACTAGCGGGAGGTTCATCCGGGGAGCTGTTTTTT	CASSLLAGGSSGELFF
TRBV15	NA	NA	TRBJ1-4	TGTGCCACCAGCAGAGATGCGGGGTTGGCGAATGAAAAACTGTTTTTT	CATSRDAGLANEKLFF
TRBV11-1	NA	NA	TRBJ1-1	TGTGCCAGCAGCTTTTCCTTGAACACTGAAGCTTTCTTT	CASSFSLNTEAFF
TRBV7-9	NA	TRBD1	TRBJ2-7	TGTGCCAGCAGCTTAAGGTGGACAGGTACCGAGCAGTACTTC	CASSLRWTGTEQYF
TRBV18	many	NA	TRBJ2-6	TGTGCCAGCTCATTCGTGGGGGGAACTGGGGCCAACGTCCTGACTTTC	CASSFVGGTGANVLTF
TRBV5-1	NA	TRBD2	TRBJ2-3	TGCGCCAGCAGCTCGGGACTAGCTGCAGATACGCAGTATTTT	CASSSGLAADTQYF
TRBV3-1/TRBV3-2	few	TRBD1	TRBJ2-1	TGTGCCAGCAGCCAAAACAGGGGTACTGAGCAGTTCTTC	CASSQNRGTEQFF
TRBV3-1/TRBV3-2	NA	NA	TRBJ2-7	TGTGCCAGCAGCCAAGATATGCGGGGAATAATATCAAGCGAGCAGTACTTC	CASSQDMRGIISSEQYF
TRBV15	NA	NA	TRBJ2-1	TGTGCCACCAGCAGAGGAGTTCTAGCCTACAATGAGCAGTTCTTC	CATSRGVLAYNEQFF
TRBV6-5	NA	NA	TRBJ2-3	TGTGCCAGCAAACAGGGAAACACAGATACGCAGTATTTT	CASKQGNTDTQYF
TRBV7-9	NA	TRBD2	TRBJ2-1	TGTGCCAGCAGCTACGGACTAGCGGACTACAATGAGCAGTTCTTC	CASSYGLADYNEQFF
TRBV3-1/TRBV3-2	once	NA	TRBJ2-5	TGTGCCAGCAGCCAAGCGGCCCAAGGGTTGGGGAGGCTTCGGGAGACCCAGTACTTC	CASSQAAQGLGRLRETQYF
TRBV3-1/TRBV3-2	NA	NA	TRBJ1-5	TGTGCCAGCAGCCAATACTCCCGGGGAGTCGTCAATCAGCCCCAGCATTTT	CASSQYSRGVVNQPQHF
TRBV6-5	many	NA	TRBJ1-2	TGTGCCAGCAGCGCGCGGGGGTTCGATGGCTACACCTTC	CASSARGFDGYTF
TRBV5-1	NA	NA	TRBJ2-2	TGCGCCAGCAGCTTGCAACCGGACACCGGGGAGCTGTTTTTT	CASSLQPDTGELFF
TRBV7-2	few	TRBD2	TRBJ2-3	TGTGCCAGCAGCTTAGGATTTTCGACTAGCGGGGCCCGCACAGATACGCAGTATTTT	CASSLGFSTSGARTDTQYF
TRBV14	NA	NA	TRBJ1-4	TGTGCCAGCAGCCCCAACGCGGGGGCCTCTAATGAAAAACTGTTTTTT	CASSPNAGASNEKLFF
TRBV12-3/TRBV12-4	NA	NA	TRBJ1-1	TGTGCCAGCAGTTTTTCTAGGCCGCGGGCAGCTTTCTTT	CASSFSRPRAAFF
TRBV2	NA	NA	TRBJ2-1	TGTGCCAGCAGGGCTAGCGAGGGTTACAATGAGCAGTTCTTC	CASRASEGYNEQFF
TRBV7-6	NA	NA	TRBJ2-2	TGTGCCAGCAGCTTAGCCACCCAGGGTTATGTCGGGGAGCTGTTTTTT	CASSLATQGYVGELFF
TRBV19	few	TRBD1	TRBJ2-7	TGTGCCAGTAGTACTTGGGACAGCTACGAGCAGTACTTC	CASSTWDSYEQYF
TRBV29-1	NA	TRBD1	TRBJ2-5	TGCAGCGTGGGGGGACAGGGACGCCAAGAGACCCAGTACTTC	CSVGGQGRQETQYF
TRBV24-1	NA	NA	TRBJ2-3	TGTGCCACCAGTGATTTTAGACGCGGCAGAGACACAGATACGCAGTATTTT	CATSDFRRGRDTDTQYF
TRBV11-1	NA	TRBD1	TRBJ2-2	TGTGCCAGCAGCTTAGCAGACGGACAGGGGGGACTCACCGGGGAGCTGTTTTTT	CASSLADGQGGLTGELFF
TRBV18	once	NA	TRBJ2-3	TGTGCCAGCTCACCCTCCCTGGGAGCAGATACGCAGTATTTT	CASSPSLGADTQYF